The TCR beta chain described here comes from a study of vaccination effects on CD4 cells after COVID-19. Looking at the study overall: Post-vaccine sampling occurred a median 72 days after the second dose.

Antigen-specific CD4+ T cells were expanded (with viral peptide pools) by the ViraFEST assay ahead of sequencing. On roughly day 9 of culture, CD4+ T cells were separated out. Two doses of either BNT162b2 or mRNA-1273 were given to each participant. In the vaccine recipients, nucleocapsid antibodies were negative and there was no prior SARS-CoV-2 infection. Findings and limits, study-wide: Early post-infection timepoints were missing from the study, which also had few convalescent patients.

In its sample, this clone was seen a few times. Its antigen is still unknown. Assay used: immunoSEQ multiplex PCR; TCRdb lists only in-frame clones, some missing. The sample includes around 81,000 clones, over 75% seen only once; the top ten take around 1.1%. The input for sequencing was CD4+ T cells from PBMCs cultured with HCoV-OC43 spike peptides, taken after COVID-19 vaccination. The subset is: HCoV-OC43 spike overlapping peptide pool stimulation. This receptor was obtained from a human donor who received a COVID-19 vaccine.

This CDR3 is CASSFTSGGGTDTQYF. In DNA form, the CDR3 reads TGTGCCAGCAGTTTTACTAGCGGGGGAGGCACAGATACGCAGTATTTT. The chain is built from TRBV7-2 and TRBJ2-3, with 11 bases aligning to TRBD2. V trimming: 6 bases; J trimming: 1 base; junction bases outside the gene matches: 6. This CDR3 region has 16 residues. The V gene's germline CDR1 is SGHTA and CDR2 FQGNSA.